This record concerns one TCR beta chain sequence. The data were taken from a study of blood T cell repertoires in COVID-19. Only in-frame clones appear in the TCRdb table, and some are missing; sequencing was by immunoSEQ multiplex PCR. Counted here are about 100,000 clones, 80% to 90% occurring once; the ten biggest clones make up about 2.5%. This study enrolled people aged about 18 to 95 from 20 to 25 US geographic areas. Before being deemed recovered, Cohort 3 donors had two negative PCRs, clearance, or symptom resolution. This CDR3 spans 14 amino acids. Germline CDR1 reads SGHTA; CDR2 reads FQGTGA. Trimming cost V 8 bases and J 4 bases; bases outside gene matches: 5.

This sequence was found in a woman aged 45-59 years who had recovered from COVID-19. Sequenced: PBMCs or T cells enriched from blood (not recorded which). The V and J genes are TRBV7-3 and TRBJ1-5, with TRBD1 matching over 10 bases. The CDR3 protein is CASPRQGANQPQHF. The CDR3 coding sequence is TGTGCCAGCCCCCGACAGGGGGCAAATCAGCCCCAGCATTTT.